Listed below are T cell receptor beta chains from one sample, sequenced in a study of shared clonotypes between healthy human individuals. TCRdb's copy holds only in-frame clones and misses some; the assay was immunoSEQ multiplex PCR. The sample has roughly 2,500,000 clones, 93% seen once. Specimen: naive CD4+ T cells from PBMCs. The receptors originated from a man aged 18 to 30 in good health. Some clones in this sample may be carry-over from other donors' samples. The CDR3 runs from the conserved cysteine through the conserved F or W. A D gene is named only where the DNA matches it firmly. The size field is filled for only some rows; it gives once, few, many or a size class.

>13|TRBJ2-1|TRBD1|TRBV5-6|NA
CASSWDRGTEQFF
TGTGCCAGCAGCTGGGACAGGGGCACTGAGCAGTTCTTC
>16|TRBJ2-2|TRBD2|TRBV7-9|NA
CASSPLAGGPSGELFF
TGTGCCAGCAGCCCTCTAGCGGGAGGGCCGTCCGGGGAGCTGTTTTTT
>13|TRBJ2-7|NA|TRBV28|NA
CASSSHNPYEQYF
TGTGCCAGCAGTTCACATAACCCCTACGAGCAGTACTTC
>15|TRBJ2-7|TRBD2|TRBV7-9|NA
CASSPTGGPAYEQYF
TGTGCCAGCAGCCCGACGGGGGGGCCCGCCTACGAGCAGTACTTC
>15|TRBJ2-3|NA|TRBV5-4|NA
CASSSDLGERATQYF
TGTGCCAGCAGCTCTGACTTGGGGGAGAGGGCTACGCAGTATTTT
>12|TRBJ1-2|NA|TRBV10-2|once
CASSEGGYGYTF
TGCGCCAGCAGTGAAGGCGGCTATGGCTACACCTTC
>15|TRBJ2-5|NA|TRBV9|NA
CASSVEAVVGETQYF
TGTGCCAGCAGCGTAGAAGCGGTGGTGGGAGAGACCCAGTACTTC
>13|TRBJ1-4|NA|TRBV29-1|NA
CSVLKDGNEKLFF
TGCAGCGTTCTAAAGGACGGAAATGAAAAACTGTTTTTT
>13|TRBJ1-2|NA|TRBV5-1|NA
CASRNEGNYGYTF
TGCGCCAGCAGGAACGAAGGGAACTATGGCTACACCTTC
>15|TRBJ2-1|NA|TRBV28|NA
CASSTAGQEYNEQFF
TGTGCCAGCAGTACCGCCGGGCAGGAATACAATGAGCAGTTCTTC
>15|TRBJ1-1|NA|TRBV6-5|NA
CASSYNRVMNTEAFF
TGTGCCAGCAGTTACAACAGGGTAATGAACACTGAAGCTTTCTTT
>14|TRBJ2-1|NA|TRBV7-2|NA
CASSLVPRYNEQFF
TGTGCCAGCAGCTTAGTACCTAGATACAATGAGCAGTTCTTC
>17|TRBJ2-2|TRBD1|TRBV30|NA
CAWSKGPDRGNTGELFF
TGTGCCTGGAGTAAGGGGCCGGACAGGGGGAACACCGGGGAGCTGTTTTTT
>12|TRBJ2-7|TRBD1|TRBV2|NA
CASIGQGGEQYF
TGTGCCAGCATCGGACAGGGGGGCGAGCAGTACTTC
>12|TRBJ2-3|NA|TRBV28|NA
CASFGPADTQYF
TGTGCCAGTTTTGGACCCGCGGATACGCAGTATTTT
>15|TRBJ2-1|TRBD2|TRBV4-2|NA
CASSQSGIYGNEQFF
TGTGCCAGCAGCCAGAGCGGGATTTATGGCAATGAGCAGTTCTTC
>15|TRBJ2-7|NA|TRBV11-3|NA
CASTLFLTSGYEQYF
TGTGCCAGCACCCTCTTCCTCACTTCGGGTTACGAGCAGTACTTC
>14|TRBJ1-2|TRBD1|TRBV6-5|NA
CASRATGGVYGYTF
TGTGCCAGCAGGGCTACAGGGGGCGTGTATGGCTACACCTTC
>16|TRBJ2-3|TRBD2|TRBV9|NA
CASSVGLAGWADTQYF
TGTGCCAGCAGCGTAGGTCTAGCGGGATGGGCAGATACGCAGTATTTT
>14|TRBJ2-7|TRBD1|TRBV2|NA
CASRETGYSYEQYF
TGTGCCAGCAGAGAGACAGGGTACTCCTACGAGCAGTACTTC
>15|TRBJ2-5|TRBD1|TRBV5-4|NA
CASSWKGDSRETQYF
TGTGCCAGCAGTTGGAAGGGGGACAGTAGGGAGACCCAGTACTTC
>16|TRBJ2-7|TRBD2|TRBV9|NA
CASSVGLAGNSYEQYF
TGTGCCAGCAGCGTAGGGCTAGCGGGAAATAGCTACGAGCAGTACTTC
>15|TRBJ2-7|NA|TRBV7-9|NA
CASSPLGPASYEQYF
TGTGCCAGCAGCCCCCTAGGTCCTGCCTCCTACGAGCAGTACTTC
>18|TRBJ2-3|NA|TRBV28|once
CASSSGASHLSSTDTQYF
TGTGCCAGCAGTTCTGGGGCTTCCCACCTCTCTAGCACAGATACGCAGTATTTT
>14|TRBJ1-2|NA|TRBV7-9|few
CASSTQRGNYGYTF
TGTGCCAGCAGTACACAACGGGGCAACTATGGCTACACCTTC
>13|TRBJ1-5|NA|TRBV6-5|NA
CASSSGSNQPQHF
TGTGCCAGCAGTTCCGGTAGCAATCAGCCCCAGCATTTT
>14|TRBJ2-3|NA|TRBV28|NA
CASIVDSSTDTQYF
TGTGCCAGCATCGTGGACAGTTCCACAGATACGCAGTATTTT
>19|TRBJ2-1|TRBD2|TRBV6-4|NA
CASSAGTSGRTYTYNEQFF
TGTGCCAGCAGTGCGGGGACTAGCGGGCGAACCTACACCTACAATGAGCAGTTCTTC
>15|TRBJ2-1|NA|TRBV2|NA
CASSDSRGIWNEQFF
TGTGCCAGCAGTGATAGTAGGGGAATTTGGAATGAGCAGTTCTTC
>13|TRBJ2-1|TRBD2|TRBV7-8|NA
CAGASGSYNEQFF
TGTGCCGGAGCTAGCGGTTCCTACAATGAGCAGTTCTTC
>12|TRBJ1-1|NA|TRBV28|NA
CASSLQGSLAFF
TGTGCCAGCAGTCTTCAGGGGAGCCTAGCTTTCTTT
>13|TRBJ2-5|NA|TRBV5-5|NA
CASSLWEQETQYF
TGTGCCAGCAGCTTGTGGGAGCAAGAGACCCAGTACTTC
>16|TRBJ2-2|NA|TRBV6-5|NA
CASSWRLGTNTGELFF
TGTGCCAGCAGTTGGAGACTAGGAACGAACACCGGGGAGCTGTTTTTT
>12|TRBJ1-5|NA|TRBV28|NA
CASSPSSQPQHF
TGTGCCAGCAGTCCCAGTTCTCAGCCCCAGCATTTT
>14|TRBJ1-1|NA|TRBV5-1|NA
CASSLTGIRTEAFF
TGCGCCAGCAGCTTGACAGGGATCCGGACTGAAGCTTTCTTT
>15|TRBJ2-2|TRBD1|TRBV5-1|once
CASSPDRARTGELFF
TGCGCCAGCAGTCCCGACAGGGCTCGGACCGGGGAGCTGTTTTTT
>16|TRBJ1-3|NA|TRBV5-1|NA
CASSLVPDPSGNTIYF
TGCGCCAGCAGCTTGGTCCCGGACCCCTCTGGAAACACCATATATTTT
>15|TRBJ2-7|TRBD1|TRBV5-4|NA
CASSAKGQGGHEQYF
TGTGCCAGCAGCGCTAAGGGACAGGGCGGTCACGAGCAGTACTTC
>14|TRBJ2-3|TRBD2|TRBV29-1|NA
CSVRGGSSTDTQYF
TGCAGCGTTCGGGGCGGGAGTTCGACAGATACGCAGTATTTT
>14|TRBJ1-5|TRBD1|TRBV5-5|few
CASSIGQGWQPQHF
TGTGCCAGCAGCATTGGACAGGGTTGGCAGCCCCAGCATTTT
>16|TRBJ2-7|TRBD1|TRBV5-1|NA
CASSLAFGDRSYEQYF
TGCGCCAGCAGCTTGGCCTTCGGGGACAGGTCCTACGAGCAGTACTTC
>15|TRBJ2-1|NA|TRBV7-3|NA
CASSLMALAYNEQFF
TGTGCCAGCAGCTTAATGGCCCTAGCCTACAATGAGCAGTTCTTC
>14|TRBJ1-2|NA|TRBV6-5|NA
CASTYAAGGYGYTF
TGTGCCAGCACCTACGCAGCTGGGGGCTATGGCTACACCTTC
>17|TRBJ2-1|NA|TRBV21-1|few
CASSKALFGVANNEQFF
TGTGCCAGCAGCAAAGCGCTTTTTGGGGTGGCGAACAATGAGCAGTTCTTC
>14|TRBJ2-1|TRBD2|TRBV9|NA
CASSVVGGYNEQFF
TGTGCCAGCAGCGTAGTCGGGGGGTACAATGAGCAGTTCTTC
>15|TRBJ2-7|TRBD1|TRBV28|NA
CASSLVATGAYEQYF
TGTGCCAGCAGTTTAGTGGCCACAGGGGCCTACGAGCAGTACTTC
>15|TRBJ2-1|TRBD2|TRBV7-7|once
CASSFSSGRFSEQFF
TGTGCCAGCAGCTTCAGTAGCGGGAGGTTCAGTGAGCAGTTCTTC
>14|TRBJ2-7|TRBD1|TRBV6-5|NA
CASSPGTGLDEQYF
TGTGCCAGCAGTCCCGGGACAGGGCTTGACGAGCAGTACTTC
>14|TRBJ2-7|TRBD2|TRBV5-1|NA
CASSLTSGRYEQYF
TGCGCCAGCAGCTTAACTAGCGGACGGTACGAGCAGTACTTC
>16|TRBJ1-3|TRBD1|TRBV11-1|NA
CASSRRDREAGNTIYF
TGTGCCAGCAGCCGAAGAGACAGGGAAGCTGGAAACACCATATATTTT
>14|TRBJ1-6|NA|TRBV9|NA
CASSVGSSSSPLHF
TGTGCCAGCAGCGTGGGATCCTCTAGTTCACCCCTCCACTTT
>14|TRBJ1-5|TRBD1|TRBV28|NA
CASSPPGQYQPQHF
TGTGCCAGCAGTCCACCGGGACAGTATCAGCCCCAGCATTTT
>15|TRBJ1-2|NA|TRBV6-5|NA
CASSRGRGLGYGYTF
TGTGCCAGCAGTCGGGGGCGGGGTTTGGGGTATGGCTACACCTTC
>18|TRBJ2-5|TRBD1|TRBV7-9|NA
CASSPPGTGTGGRETQYF
TGTGCCAGCAGCCCCCCCGGGACCGGGACAGGGGGCCGAGAGACCCAGTACTTC
>16|TRBJ2-7|NA|TRBV5-1|NA
CASSLKGLAATYEQYF
TGCGCCAGCAGCTTGAAAGGGTTGGCAGCTACCTACGAGCAGTACTTC